Sequencing of this TCR beta chain was carried out in a study of memory CD4+ T cells and cytomegalovirus serostatus. General study results and limits: CMV serostatus prediction reached median AUC about 0.96, or 0.93 with US-trained model. CD4+ memory repertoires contained about 40% of the roughly 160 reported CMV TCRbeta sequences.

With respect to this clone: Its antigen is currently unknown.

Single viable CD3+CD4+CD8-CD45RO+ cells were sorted as the memory CD4+ T cells. Positive selection with CD4 microbeads enriched total CD4+ T cells. The V gene lost 9 bases and the J gene lost 2 bases, with 19 bases spanning the gap. CDR1 LNHDA and CDR2 SQIVND come from the germline V gene (reference sequence). This CDR3 has 15 amino acids. This table comes from immunoSEQ multiplex PCR, and its TCRdb copy is limited to in-frame clones, with some not included. The table has 50,000 to 60,000 clones, 82% seen once. The chain uses TRBV19 and TRBJ1-2, with a weak D call TRBD1 (6 bases). Sample: memory CD4+ T cells from blood. The TCR originated in an adult in good health and CMV-seronegative. The CDR3, as DNA: TGTGCCAGCGCCCCAAGGGCAGGGGCCAACTATGGCTACACCTTC. It is translated as CASAPRAGANYGYTF.